These T cell receptor beta chains were read from a single sample in a study of blood T cell repertoires in COVID-19. TCRdb's table, derived via immunoSEQ multiplex PCR, lists solely in-frame clones and lacks some. The sample records about 240,000 clones, around nine tenths being singletons. The sequenced material came from PBMCs or T cells enriched from blood (not recorded which). The receptor set was obtained from a woman younger than 45 who had recovered from COVID-19. Each CDR3 is given with its conserved first and last residue. A D gene is named only where the DNA matches it firmly. Some rows mark clone size as missing; the rest say once, few, many or name a class of expanded clone.

CDR3aa: CASGWTGGQGETQYF
CDR3nt: TGTGCTAGTGGTTGGACCGGGGGACAGGGGGAGACCCAGTACTTC
j_gene: TRBJ2-5
v_gene: TRBV12-5
d_gene: TRBD1
abundance: -

CDR3aa: CASSESTGGGEQFF
CDR3nt: TGCGCCAGCAGTGAGTCGACGGGAGGAGGTGAGCAGTTCTTC
j_gene: TRBJ2-1
v_gene: TRBV10-1
d_gene: TRBD2
abundance: once

CDR3aa: CASSPGGQLNQPQHF
CDR3nt: TGTGCCAGCAGCCCAGGGGGACAGCTCAATCAGCCCCAGCATTTT
j_gene: TRBJ1-5
v_gene: TRBV9
d_gene: TRBD1
abundance: -

CDR3aa: CASSTGKGLGYEQYF
CDR3nt: TGTGCCAGCAGCACCGGCAAGGGGTTGGGATACGAGCAGTACTTC
j_gene: TRBJ2-7
v_gene: TRBV4-2
d_gene: -
abundance: -

CDR3aa: CASTPGGPTYEQYF
CDR3nt: TGTGCCAGCACCCCTGGAGGTCCGACCTACGAGCAGTACTTC
j_gene: TRBJ2-7
v_gene: TRBV6-5
d_gene: -
abundance: -

CDR3aa: CASSGQGRTTEAFF
CDR3nt: TGTGCCAGCAGCGGACAGGGGAGGACCACTGAAGCTTTCTTT
j_gene: TRBJ1-1
v_gene: TRBV7-2
d_gene: TRBD1
abundance: -

CDR3aa: CASSLWPRGAKNIQYF
CDR3nt: TGTGCCAGCAGTTTATGGCCCCGGGGGGCCAAAAACATTCAGTACTTC
j_gene: TRBJ2-4
v_gene: TRBV28
d_gene: -
abundance: -

CDR3aa: CASSILASSYEQYF
CDR3nt: TGTGCCAGCAGCATACTAGCGTCCTCCTACGAGCAGTACTTC
j_gene: TRBJ2-7
v_gene: TRBV11-2
d_gene: TRBD2
abundance: -

CDR3aa: CASSSTGHYGYTF
CDR3nt: TGTGCCAGCAGCTCAACAGGGCACTATGGCTACACCTTC
j_gene: TRBJ1-2
v_gene: TRBV11-2
d_gene: -
abundance: -

CDR3aa: CASSAGQGEGSGELFF
CDR3nt: TGTGCCAGCAGTGCCGGACAGGGGGAGGGATCCGGGGAGCTGTTTTTT
j_gene: TRBJ2-2
v_gene: TRBV2
d_gene: TRBD1
abundance: -

CDR3aa: CAWSRRGYEQYF
CDR3nt: TGTGCCTGGAGTCGCCGGGGGTACGAGCAGTACTTC
j_gene: TRBJ2-7
v_gene: TRBV30
d_gene: -
abundance: few

CDR3aa: CASSPRAGGVGNEQFF
CDR3nt: TGTGCCAGCAGCCCCCGAGCGGGAGGGGTGGGGAATGAGCAGTTCTTC
j_gene: TRBJ2-1
v_gene: TRBV11-2
d_gene: TRBD2
abundance: -

CDR3aa: CASSLETYTEAFF
CDR3nt: TGTGCCAGCAGCTTAGAAACTTACACTGAAGCTTTCTTT
j_gene: TRBJ1-1
v_gene: TRBV7-2
d_gene: -
abundance: few

CDR3aa: CASSPLTGSGKLFF
CDR3nt: TGTGCCAGCAGTCCCCTCACAGGGTCGGGGAAACTGTTTTTT
j_gene: TRBJ1-4
v_gene: TRBV6-5
d_gene: -
abundance: -

CDR3aa: CASSGHRVGNQPQHF
CDR3nt: TGTGCCAGCAGTGGGCACAGGGTTGGCAATCAGCCCCAGCATTTT
j_gene: TRBJ1-5
v_gene: TRBV28
d_gene: -
abundance: -

CDR3aa: CASSTTSGYNEQFF
CDR3nt: TGTGCCAGCAGCACCACTAGCGGCTACAATGAGCAGTTCTTC
j_gene: TRBJ2-1
v_gene: TRBV7-9
d_gene: TRBD2
abundance: -

CDR3aa: CATRGLAGHSYNEQFF
CDR3nt: TGTGCCACCCGGGGGCTAGCGGGACACTCCTACAATGAGCAGTTCTTC
j_gene: TRBJ2-1
v_gene: TRBV24-1
d_gene: TRBD2
abundance: -

CDR3aa: CSASAGTTYEQYF
CDR3nt: TGCAGTGCTAGTGCTGGGACAACCTACGAGCAGTACTTC
j_gene: TRBJ2-7
v_gene: TRBV20-1
d_gene: -
abundance: -

CDR3aa: CSVEGPAEAFF
CDR3nt: TGCAGCGTTGAAGGGCCAGCTGAAGCTTTCTTT
j_gene: TRBJ1-1
v_gene: TRBV29-1
d_gene: -
abundance: -

CDR3aa: CASRGQDYGYTF
CDR3nt: TGTGCCAGCAGAGGACAGGACTATGGCTACACCTTC
j_gene: TRBJ1-2
v_gene: TRBV28
d_gene: TRBD1
abundance: -

CDR3aa: CASSILGGDTGELFF
CDR3nt: TGTGCCAGCAGTATTCTAGGGGGCGACACCGGGGAGCTGTTTTTT
j_gene: TRBJ2-2
v_gene: TRBV6-5
d_gene: TRBD1
abundance: -

CDR3aa: CASSRIRGLTGEKLFF
CDR3nt: TGTGCCAGCAGCCGTATAAGGGGGCTTACGGGAGAAAAACTGTTTTTT
j_gene: TRBJ1-4
v_gene: TRBV14
d_gene: TRBD1
abundance: -

CDR3aa: CASSQSWTRGPQPQHF
CDR3nt: TGCGCCAGCAGCCAGAGCTGGACCAGGGGGCCCCAGCCCCAGCATTTT
j_gene: TRBJ1-5
v_gene: TRBV4-1
d_gene: TRBD1
abundance: -

CDR3aa: CASSTPGTSGRAGVYNEQFF
CDR3nt: TGTGCCAGTAGTACTCCCGGGACTAGCGGGAGGGCCGGGGTTTACAATGAGCAGTTCTTC
j_gene: TRBJ2-1
v_gene: TRBV19
d_gene: TRBD2
abundance: -

CDR3aa: CAWSVGLGNSNYGYTF
CDR3nt: TGTGCCTGGAGTGTAGGACTGGGGAATTCTAACTATGGCTACACCTTC
j_gene: TRBJ1-2
v_gene: TRBV30
d_gene: -
abundance: -

CDR3aa: CASSIPGGVSGNTIYF
CDR3nt: TGTGCCAGCAGTATACCAGGGGGCGTCTCTGGAAACACCATATATTTT
j_gene: TRBJ1-3
v_gene: TRBV28
d_gene: TRBD1
abundance: once

CDR3aa: CASSFQPGDTEAFF
CDR3nt: TGTGCCAGCAGCTTTCAGCCCGGGGACACTGAAGCTTTCTTT
j_gene: TRBJ1-1
v_gene: TRBV7-2
d_gene: -
abundance: -

CDR3aa: CSVELVTYEQYF
CDR3nt: TGCAGCGTTGAACTAGTTACCTACGAGCAGTACTTC
j_gene: TRBJ2-7
v_gene: TRBV29-1
d_gene: -
abundance: -

CDR3aa: CASSHPSGGYSNQPQHF
CDR3nt: TGTGCCAGCAGCCACCCCTCAGGAGGTTATAGCAATCAGCCCCAGCATTTT
j_gene: TRBJ1-5
v_gene: TRBV6-2/TRBV6-3
d_gene: -
abundance: few

CDR3aa: CASSSPLQGIYGYTF
CDR3nt: TGTGCCAGCAGCTCCCCTCTACAGGGAATATATGGCTACACCTTC
j_gene: TRBJ1-2
v_gene: TRBV7-9
d_gene: -
abundance: -

CDR3aa: CASTLGGAASNQPQHF
CDR3nt: TGTGCCAGTACCCTAGGGGGCGCAGCGAGCAATCAGCCCCAGCATTTT
j_gene: TRBJ1-5
v_gene: TRBV19
d_gene: TRBD1
abundance: -

CDR3aa: CASSFRMNTEAFF
CDR3nt: TGTGCCAGCAGCTTCAGGATGAACACTGAAGCTTTCTTT
j_gene: TRBJ1-1
v_gene: TRBV11-2
d_gene: -
abundance: -

CDR3aa: CATQREVDTGELFF
CDR3nt: TGTGCCACCCAGCGGGAGGTCGACACCGGGGAGCTGTTTTTT
j_gene: TRBJ2-2
v_gene: TRBV6-4
d_gene: TRBD2
abundance: -